The 7 T cell receptor beta chains given below trace back to one sample, sequenced in a study of CD8 T cells in ankylosing spondylitis. Study-wide findings and caveats: Ankylosing spondylitis blood appeared to be characterized by a TCR beta motif of roughly eight highly homologous variants.

MiXCR, run by TCRdb on the 5' RACE reads, gives a single entry per CDR3 protein. The sample has approximately 540,000 distinct CDR3 sequences, approximately 12% seen once. No antigens are known for them. The sample consisted of blood, either unsorted or a sorted T cell fraction (not recorded which). The receptors originated from a male donor with ankylosing spondylitis.

This clonotype was counted between two and nine times. The V and J genes are TRBV29-1 and TRBJ1-1; unclear D gene. This CDR3 is built from 12 residues. CDR1 is SQVTM, CDR2 ANQGSEA, per germline. V was cut by 1 base and J by 4 bases, with 7 bases left in between. The CDR3 loop is CSVEAGFTEAFF. CDR3 coding DNA: TGCAGCGTTGAAGCCGGGTTCACTGAAGCTTTCTTT.

Many counts were recorded for this clonotype. V usage is TRBV29-1 and J usage is TRBJ2-3; tentative D call: TRBD2 (6 bases). The germline gives CDR1 SQVTM, CDR2 ANQGSEA. V shed 1 base and J shed 0 bases, with 11 bases lying between them. The CDR3 covers 15 residues. CDR3 sequence reads: CSVEGGTGSTDTQYF. CDR3 DNA: TGCAGCGTTGAAGGCGGGACTGGTAGCACAGATACGCAGTATTTT.

With respect to this clonotype: The limits of the CDR3 on the DNA are not certain, so only TCRdb's listed CDR3 is given. This chain joins TRBV2 and TRBJ2-3. The length of the CDR3 is 15 amino acids, counting both ends. CDR1 is SNHLY, CDR2 FYNNEI, per germline. The CDR3 sequence is CASRGADTQYFTQYF.

This clonotype was seen only a few times. The chain links TRBV10-3 to TRBJ2-3; 11 positions agree with TRBD2. Germline trimming cut 3 bases from V and 4 bases from J; bases unmatched to any gene: 6. CDR1 ENHRY and CDR2 SYGVKD come from the germline V gene. This CDR3 has 16 amino acids. This CDR3 is CAISDGTSGKPDTQYF. The CDR3 DNA follows: TGTGCCATCAGTGACGGGACTAGCGGAAAACCAGATACGCAGTATTTT.

This clonotype has ten or more counts. The chain carries TRBV29-1 and TRBJ1-1; no definite D call. Trimming removed 4 bases from V and 3 bases from J, with 12 bases in between. Germline-derived CDR1 and CDR2 are SQVTM and ANQGSEA. CDR3 size: 13 residues. CDR3 nucleotide sequence: TGCAGCGTTGTCCCGGGCTGGGACACTGAAGCTTTCTTT. Its translation: CSVVPGWDTEAFF.

This clonotype was observed once. The CDR3 nucleotides read TGTGCCAGCTGTCCAAGAGGACAGGGATGGGGGTGGGGAGGCACTGAAGCTTTCTTT. It encodes CASCPRGQGWGWGGTEAFF. The gene calls are TRBV6-4 and TRBJ1-1, with 8 bases fitting TRBD1. Germline values: CDR1 MRHNA, CDR2 SNTAGT. Unmatched junction bases numbered 24, after V lost 8 bases and J lost 4 bases. This CDR3 has 19 amino acids.

The chain couples TRBV5-1 to TRBJ2-2; D not certain. The V end was cut by 0 bases, the J end by 3 bases, with 9 bases between. CDR1 and CDR2 from the germline V gene are SGHRS and YFSETQ. The CDR3 sequence is 15 residues long. CDR3 amino acids: CASSLATSYTGELFF. As DNA, the CDR3 is TGCGCCAGCAGCTTGGCCACGAGTTACACCGGGGAGCTGTTTTTT.